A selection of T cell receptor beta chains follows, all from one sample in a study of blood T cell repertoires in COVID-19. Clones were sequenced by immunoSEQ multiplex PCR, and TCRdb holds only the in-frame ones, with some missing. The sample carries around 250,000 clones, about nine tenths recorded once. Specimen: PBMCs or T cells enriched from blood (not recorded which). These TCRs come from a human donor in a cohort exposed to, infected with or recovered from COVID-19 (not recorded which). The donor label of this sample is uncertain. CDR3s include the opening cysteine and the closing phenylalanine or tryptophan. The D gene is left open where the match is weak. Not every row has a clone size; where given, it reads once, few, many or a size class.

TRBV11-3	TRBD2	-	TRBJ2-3	TGTGCCAGCAGCTTAAGGGGCGCTAGCGGGGGGCCCCTCACAGATACGCAGTATTTT	CASSLRGASGGPLTDTQYF
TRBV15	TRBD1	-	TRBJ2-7	TGTGCCACCAGCAGGGGTAGACAGGGATTCTACGAGCAGTACTTC	CATSRGRQGFYEQYF
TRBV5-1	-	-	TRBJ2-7	TGCGCCAGCAGCCCCACAGGAGCCTACGAGCAGTACTTC	CASSPTGAYEQYF
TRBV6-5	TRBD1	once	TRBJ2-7	TGTGCCAGCAGAACCGGGACAGACTACGAGCAGTACTTC	CASRTGTDYEQYF
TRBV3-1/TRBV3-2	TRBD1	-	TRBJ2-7	TGTGCCAGCAGCCAAGGACAGGGTTACGAGCAGTACTTC	CASSQGQGYEQYF
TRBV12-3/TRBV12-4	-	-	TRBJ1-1	TGTGCCAGCAGACCCCCGACAGTCACTGAAGCTTTCTTT	CASRPPTVTEAFF
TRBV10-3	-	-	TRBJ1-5	TGTGCCATCAGTGAGTCAGGGGGAAGGAATCAGCCCCAGCATTTT	CAISESGGRNQPQHF
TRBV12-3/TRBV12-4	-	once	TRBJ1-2	TGTGCCAGCAGTTTTATCTCCGCCAGTGGCTACACCTTC	CASSFISASGYTF
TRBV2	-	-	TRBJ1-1	TGTGCCAGCAGCGAACGGAGGCCGGAGCCCGTAGCGGCTTTCTTT	CASSERRPEPVAAFF
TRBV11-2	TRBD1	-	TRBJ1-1	TGTGCCAGCAGCGCGGGGACAGACACTGAAGCTTTCTTT	CASSAGTDTEAFF
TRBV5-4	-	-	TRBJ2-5	TGTGCCAGCAGCTCCTGGGACTCGACTATAGAAGAGACCCAGTACTTC	CASSSWDSTIEETQYF
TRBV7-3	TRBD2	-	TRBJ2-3	TGTGCCAGCAGCTTCTCGGGACTAACAGATACGCAGTATTTT	CASSFSGLTDTQYF
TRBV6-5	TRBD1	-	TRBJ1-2	TGTGCCAGCAGTTGGGACAGGGCGGGCTACACCTTC	CASSWDRAGYTF
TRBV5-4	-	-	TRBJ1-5	TGTGCCAGCAGCTTGGGGGGAGGTGGTCAGCCCCAGCATTTT	CASSLGGGGQPQHF
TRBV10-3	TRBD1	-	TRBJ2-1	TGTGCCATCAGTGAGCCCAGGACAGGGGAGATGGAGCAGTTCTTC	CAISEPRTGEMEQFF
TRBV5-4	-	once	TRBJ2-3	TGTGCCAGCAGCAGCGGAGCCAGGACCAGCACAGATACGCAGTATTTT	CASSSGARTSTDTQYF
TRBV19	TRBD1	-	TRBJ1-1	TGTGCCAGTAGTCCTTACAGGGGCGAGGGCACTGAAGCTTTCTTT	CASSPYRGEGTEAFF
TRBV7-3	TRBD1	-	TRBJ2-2	TGTGCCAGCAGCAGATCGGGACAGGGGAACACCGGGGAGCTGTTTTTT	CASSRSGQGNTGELFF
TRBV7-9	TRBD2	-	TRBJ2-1	TGTGCCAGCAGCTCTAGTGGGCGGGTAGCGGGGTTCTACAATGAGCAGTTCTTC	CASSSSGRVAGFYNEQFF
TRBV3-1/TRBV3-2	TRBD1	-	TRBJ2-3	TGTGCCAGCAGCCAAGAACTATCAGGGGGTATCACAGATACGCAGTATTTT	CASSQELSGGITDTQYF
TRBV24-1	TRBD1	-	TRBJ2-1	TGTGCCACCAGTGATCGGGACAGGGTAAACAATGAGCAGTTCTTC	CATSDRDRVNNEQFF
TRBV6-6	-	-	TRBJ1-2	TGTGCCAGCAGTTCCGCACTACAGGCCCCATTGGGCTACACCTTC	CASSSALQAPLGYTF
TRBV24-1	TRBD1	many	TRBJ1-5	TGTGCCACCAGTGATAACAGGGGATCGAGCAATCAGCCCCAGCATTTT	CATSDNRGSSNQPQHF
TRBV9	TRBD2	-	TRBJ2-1	TGTGCCAGCAGCACGCCTAGCGGGGGACGTTACAATGAGCAGTTCTTC	CASSTPSGGRYNEQFF
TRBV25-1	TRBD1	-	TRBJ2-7	TGTGCCAGCAGCCTGCAGGGGGACTCCTACGAGCAGTACTTC	CASSLQGDSYEQYF
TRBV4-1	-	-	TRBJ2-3	TGCGCCAGCAGCCAAGATCAGACTAGACGATTCGAATCTAGCACAGATACGCAGTATTTT	CASSQDQTRRFESSTDTQYF
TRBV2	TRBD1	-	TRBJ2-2	TGTGCCGGATCCGGGACAGAAGGCGGGGAGCTGTTTTTT	CAGSGTEGGELFF